The 10 T cell receptor beta chains below come from one sample, sequenced in a study of T cell responses to AZD1222 COVID-19 vaccine. Produced via immunoSEQ multiplex PCR; TCRdb's table is partial and in-frame only. The table includes 95,000 to 150,000 clones, roughly 90% detected once. The sequencing used peripheral blood, collected on day 0 of AZD1222 vaccination. Source of these receptors: an adult in good health.

The chain carries TRBV4-3 and TRBJ1-2; TRBD1 agrees at 7 bases. The CDR3 is 16 amino acids. Germline V gene sequence: CDR1 LGHNA, CDR2 YSLEER. The trim removed 1 base at V and 4 bases at J, leaving 9 bases unmatched. In nucleotides, the CDR3 is TGCGCCAGCAGCCAAGGGCCGAGGGACAGCTTCTATGGCTACACCTTC. It specifies CASSQGPRDSFYGYTF.

The V call is TRBV7-3, the J call TRBJ1-1; 8 nucleotides line up with TRBD1. Unmatched junction bases numbered 2, after V lost 5 bases and J lost 0 bases. The CDR3 runs to 14 residues. The germline V gene has CDR1 SGHTA and CDR2 FQGTGA. In nucleotides, the CDR3 is TGTGCCAGCAGCGCGGACAGGGTGAACACTGAAGCTTTCTTT. It is translated as CASSADRVNTEAFF.

The chain carries TRBV7-2 and TRBJ2-2; the match to TRBD2 covers 7 bases. The CDR3 is 16 amino acids. V was pared by 6 bases and J by 5 bases, with 12 bases of the junction left unmatched. Germline V gene lookup returns CDR1 SGHTA and CDR2 FQGNSA. Here the CDR3 reads CASRARLAGNTGELFF. Written as DNA, the CDR3 is TGTGCCAGCAGGGCGAGACTAGCAGGGAATACCGGGGAGCTGTTTTTT.

This clone was seen more than once but under ten times. The chain joins TRBV24-1 to TRBJ2-7; no definite D call. Germline CDR1 KGHDR, CDR2 SFDVKD. The length of the CDR3 is 14 residues. V dropped 4 bases and J dropped 5 bases, with 14 bases sitting between them. DNA of the CDR3: TGTGCCACCAGTGACCCGAATACTCCCGACGAGCAGTACTTC. Amino acids: CATSDPNTPDEQYF.

The chain couples TRBV7-2 to TRBJ2-1, with 7 bases that match TRBD2. Trimming cost V 0 bases and J 4 bases; bases outside gene matches: 3. Looked up from germline, CDR1 is SGHTA and CDR2 is FQGNSA. The CDR3 length is 15 residues. This CDR3 is CASSLAGGPYNEQFF. The CDR3 DNA follows: TGTGCCAGCAGCTTAGCGGGAGGGCCTTACAATGAGCAGTTCTTC.

The chain uses TRBV28 and TRBJ2-2, with D tentatively TRBD2 (6 bases). The germline V and J ends were trimmed by 7 bases and 5 bases, with 17 bases remaining between them. CDR3 length: 15 amino acids. Per the germline V gene, CDR1 is MDHEN and CDR2 is SYDVKM. CDR3 residues: CASTVLLGGTGELFF. CDR3 bases: TGTGCCAGCACGGTTCTTCTTGGGGGGACCGGGGAGCTGTTTTTT.

V gene TRBV15 combines with J gene TRBJ2-7; TRBD2 might be the D (6 bases). Germline loops: CDR1 LNHNV, CDR2 YYDKDF (reference sequence). The CDR3 has 14 amino acids. Trimming removed 1 base from V and 7 bases from J, with 14 bases in between. In nucleotides, the CDR3 is TGTGCCACCAGCAGAGTCGGCGGGGCTAGAGAGCAGTACTTC. Translating gives CATSRVGGAREQYF.

For this clone: This specimen includes other DNA sequences encoding the same CDR3. This chain joins TRBV27 and TRBJ1-4; no clear D. Germline V lookup: CDR1 MNHEY, CDR2 SMNVEV (reference sequence). V gave up 2 bases and J gave up 7 bases, with 2 bases separating them. This CDR3 has 11 residues. For the CDR3, the DNA is TGTGCCAGCAGTTTAGGTGAAAAACTGTTTTTT. Its translation is CASSLGEKLFF.

The genes are TRBV5-1 and TRBJ2-7; D gene ambiguous. Germline V gene lookup returns CDR1 SGHRS and CDR2 YFSETQ. The ends were cut back, 3 bases at V and 2 bases at J, with 18 bases in the middle. This CDR3 contains 16 residues. Here the CDR3 reads CASSSNLRTVAYEQYF. CDR3 sequence (DNA): TGCGCCAGCAGCTCGAACCTCCGTACAGTAGCCTACGAGCAGTACTTC.

This chain links TRBV30 with TRBJ1-5; D might be TRBD1 (5 bases). CDR1 is GTSNPN, CDR2 SVGIG, per germline (reference sequence). The CDR3 consists of 15 residues. V dropped 0 bases and J dropped 2 bases, with 11 bases sitting between them. The CDR3 nucleotides are TGTGCCTGGAGTGTAGGGACCCGGGGCAATCAGCCCCAGCATTTT. It codes for CAWSVGTRGNQPQHF.